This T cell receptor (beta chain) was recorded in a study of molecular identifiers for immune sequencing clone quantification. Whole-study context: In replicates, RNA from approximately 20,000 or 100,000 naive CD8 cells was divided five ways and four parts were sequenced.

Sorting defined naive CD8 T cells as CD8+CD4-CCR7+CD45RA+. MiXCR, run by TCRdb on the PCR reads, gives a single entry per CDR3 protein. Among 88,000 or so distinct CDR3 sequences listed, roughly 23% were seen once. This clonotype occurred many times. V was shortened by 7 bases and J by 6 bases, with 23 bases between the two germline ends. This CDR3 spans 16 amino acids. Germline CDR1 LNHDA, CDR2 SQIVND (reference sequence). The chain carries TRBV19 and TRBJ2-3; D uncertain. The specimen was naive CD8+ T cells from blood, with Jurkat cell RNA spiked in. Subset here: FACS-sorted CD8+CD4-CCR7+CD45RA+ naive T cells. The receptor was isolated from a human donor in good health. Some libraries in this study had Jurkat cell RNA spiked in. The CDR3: CASTPYNWKHGDTQYF. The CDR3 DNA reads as TGTGCCAGTACCCCGTATAATTGGAAGCACGGTGATACGCAGTATTTT. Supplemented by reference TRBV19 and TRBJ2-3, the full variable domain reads DGGITQSPKYLFRKEGQNVTLSCEQNLNHDAMYWYRQDPGQGLRLIYYSQIVNDFQKGDIAEGYSVSREKKESFPLTVTSAQKNPTAFYLCASTPYNWKHGDTQYFGPGTRLTVL.